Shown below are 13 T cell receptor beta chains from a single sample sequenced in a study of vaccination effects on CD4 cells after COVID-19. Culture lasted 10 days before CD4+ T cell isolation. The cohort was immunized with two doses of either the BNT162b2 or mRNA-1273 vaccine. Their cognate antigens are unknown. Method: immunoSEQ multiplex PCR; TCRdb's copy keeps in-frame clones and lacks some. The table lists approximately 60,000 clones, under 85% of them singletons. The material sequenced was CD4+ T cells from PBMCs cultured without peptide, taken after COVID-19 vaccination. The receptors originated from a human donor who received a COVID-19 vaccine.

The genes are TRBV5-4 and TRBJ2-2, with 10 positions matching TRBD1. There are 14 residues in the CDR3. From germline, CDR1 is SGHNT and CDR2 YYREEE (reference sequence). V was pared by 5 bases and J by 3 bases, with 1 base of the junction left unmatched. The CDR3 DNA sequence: TGTGCCAGCAGAGGGACAGGGGACACCGGGGAGCTGTTTTTT. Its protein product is CASRGTGDTGELFF.

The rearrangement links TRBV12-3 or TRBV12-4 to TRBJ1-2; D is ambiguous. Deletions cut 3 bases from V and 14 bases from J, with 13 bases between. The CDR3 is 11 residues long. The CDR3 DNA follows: TGTGCCAGCAGTTTTCGTAACACTCCGACCTTC. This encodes CASSFRNTPTF.

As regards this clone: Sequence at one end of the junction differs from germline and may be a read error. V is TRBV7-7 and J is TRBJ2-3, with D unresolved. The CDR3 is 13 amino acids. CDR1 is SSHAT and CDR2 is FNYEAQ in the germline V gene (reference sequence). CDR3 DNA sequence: TGTGCTAGCAGCTTGAGGTGGGGAGATACGCAGTATTTT. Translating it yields CASSLRWGDTQYF.

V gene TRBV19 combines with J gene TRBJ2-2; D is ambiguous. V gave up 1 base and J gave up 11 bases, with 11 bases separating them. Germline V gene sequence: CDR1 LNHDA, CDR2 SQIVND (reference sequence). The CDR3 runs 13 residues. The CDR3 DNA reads TGTGCCAGTAGTATAGGGTGGGGAACAGAGCTGTTTTTT. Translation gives CASSIGWGTELFF.

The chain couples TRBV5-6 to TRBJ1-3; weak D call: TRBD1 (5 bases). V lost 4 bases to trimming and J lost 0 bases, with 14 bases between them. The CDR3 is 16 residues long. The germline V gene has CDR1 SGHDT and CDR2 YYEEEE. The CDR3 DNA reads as TGTGCCAGCAGCCGTATTGGAGGGGACTCTGGAAACACCATATATTTT. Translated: CASSRIGGDSGNTIYF. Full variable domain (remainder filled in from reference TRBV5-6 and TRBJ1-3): DAGVTQSPTHLIKTRGQQVTLRCSPKSGHDTVSWYQQALGQGPQFIFQYYEEEERQRGNFPDRFSGHQFPNYSSELNVNALLLGDSALYLCASSRIGGDSGNTIYFGEGSWLTVV.

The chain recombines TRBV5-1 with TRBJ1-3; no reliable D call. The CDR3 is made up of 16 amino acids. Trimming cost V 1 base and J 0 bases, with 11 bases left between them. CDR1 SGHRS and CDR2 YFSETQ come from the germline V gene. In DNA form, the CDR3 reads TGCGCCAGCAGCTTGAACAGACAAGACTCTGGAAACACCATATATTTT. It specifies CASSLNRQDSGNTIYF.

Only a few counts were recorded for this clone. In DNA, the CDR3 is TGTGCCAGCAGCCAGGACGCACTCTATGGCTACACCTTC. This gives the protein CASSQDALYGYTF. The chain combines TRBV5-4 with TRBJ1-2, with D unclear. The germline V gene encodes CDR1 SGHNT and CDR2 YYREEE (reference sequence). Trimming took off 4 bases at V and 4 bases at J, with 11 bases between the two ends. CDR3 length: 13 amino acids.

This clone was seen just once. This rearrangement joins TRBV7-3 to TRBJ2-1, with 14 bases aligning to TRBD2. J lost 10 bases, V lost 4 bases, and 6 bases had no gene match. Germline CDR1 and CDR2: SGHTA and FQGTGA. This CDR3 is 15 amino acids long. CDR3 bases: TGTGCCAGCAGCTGGGGGGGACTAGCGGGGGACGAGCAGTTCTTC. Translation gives CASSWGGLAGDEQFF.

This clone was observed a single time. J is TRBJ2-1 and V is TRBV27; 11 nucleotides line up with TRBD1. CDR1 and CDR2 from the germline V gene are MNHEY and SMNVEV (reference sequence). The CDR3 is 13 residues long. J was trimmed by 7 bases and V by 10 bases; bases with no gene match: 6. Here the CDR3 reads CATRTGGLNEQFF. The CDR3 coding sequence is TGTGCCACCCGGACAGGGGGCTTGAATGAGCAGTTCTTC.

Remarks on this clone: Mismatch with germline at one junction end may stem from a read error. CDR3 sequence: CSARDPRGTF. As DNA, the CDR3 is TGCAGTGCTAGAGACCCCAGAGGGACTTTC. This chain joins TRBV20-1 and TRBJ1-2; perhaps TRBD1 as D (5 bases). There are 10 residues in the CDR3. CDR1 DFQATT and CDR2 SNEGSKA come from the germline V gene (reference sequence).

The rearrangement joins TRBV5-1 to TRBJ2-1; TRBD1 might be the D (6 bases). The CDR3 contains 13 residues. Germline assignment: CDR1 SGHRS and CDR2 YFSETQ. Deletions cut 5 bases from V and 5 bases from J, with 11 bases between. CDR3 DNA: TGCGCCAGCAGGCCGGACAGAAACAATGAGCAGTTCTTC. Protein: CASRPDRNNEQFF.

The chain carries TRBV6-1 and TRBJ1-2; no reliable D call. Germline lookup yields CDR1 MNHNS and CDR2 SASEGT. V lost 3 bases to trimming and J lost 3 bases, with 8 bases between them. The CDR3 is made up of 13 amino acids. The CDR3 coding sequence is TGTGCCAGCAGTGAGGCGGCAGACTATGGCTACACCTTC. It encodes CASSEAADYGYTF.

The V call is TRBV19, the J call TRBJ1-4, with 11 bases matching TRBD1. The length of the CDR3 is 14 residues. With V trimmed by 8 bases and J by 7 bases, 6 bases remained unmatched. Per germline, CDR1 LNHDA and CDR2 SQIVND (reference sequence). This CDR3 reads CASSGQGEAEKLFF. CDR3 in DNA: TGTGCCAGTTCGGGACAGGGGGAGGCTGAAAAACTGTTTTTT.